The 6 T cell receptor beta chains in this list originate from one sample, sequenced in a study of T-cell reconstitution after alpha-beta-depleted transplantation in children. Unique molecular identifiers were used to barcode this TCRbeta library. TCRdb analysed the PCR reads with MiXCR anew, one entry per CDR3 protein. This table has 400,000 to 550,000 distinct CDR3 sequences, roughly a tenth appearing once. The sample in question was PBMCs, obtained before TCRalphabeta/CD19-depleted stem cell transplant. Source of these receptors: a child aged 2 to 15 with inherited bone marrow failure, due to receive a stem cell transplant.

Ten or more counts support this clonotype. This chain links TRBV12-3 or TRBV12-4 with TRBJ1-4, with D unclear. There are 15 residues in the CDR3. V shed 5 bases and J shed 0 bases, with 10 bases lying between them. The CDR3 DNA is TGTGCCAGCAGTGAAGACGGAGCAACTAATGAAAAACTGTTTTTT. The encoded protein is CASSEDGATNEKLFF.

This clonotype was observed many times. The V call is TRBV10-2, the J call TRBJ1-1; TRBD1 matches 8 bases. From germline, CDR1 is WSHSY and CDR2 SAAADI. The V and J ends lost 3 bases and 4 bases, in that order; junction bases with no gene match: 7. CDR3 length: 15 amino acids. The CDR3 bases are TGCGCCAGCAGTGACAGGGGGCGGGGGGGCACTGAAGCTTTCTTT. The encoded protein is CASSDRGRGGTEAFF.

This clonotype showed up just a few times. The chain joins TRBV7-9 to TRBJ2-5; D is possibly TRBD2 (6 bases). Germline V gene lookup returns CDR1 SEHNR and CDR2 FQNEAQ (reference sequence). The germline V and J ends were trimmed by 4 bases and 2 bases, with 17 bases remaining between them. This CDR3 comprises 16 residues. CDR3 region: CASSSTILAEQETQYF. The DNA of the CDR3 is TGTGCCAGCAGCTCCACAATTTTAGCGGAACAAGAGACCCAGTACTTC.

This clonotype was recorded at least ten times. This chain uses TRBV20-1 with TRBJ2-1; D unresolved. Trimming removed 2 bases at V and 1 base at J, with 12 bases between. This CDR3 is built from 15 residues. Per germline, CDR1 DFQATT and CDR2 SNEGSKA (reference sequence). CDR3: CSARLTTKSYNEQFF. DNA of the CDR3: TGCAGTGCTAGACTAACTACCAAATCCTACAATGAGCAGTTCTTC.

This clonotype was recorded at least ten times. V usage is TRBV20-1 and J usage is TRBJ1-5; tentatively, D is TRBD1 (6 bases). Looked up from germline, CDR1 is DFQATT and CDR2 is SNEGSKA (reference sequence). Trimming left V 3 bases short and J 6 bases short, with 12 bases between. The CDR3 runs 13 residues. CDR3 DNA sequence: TGCAGTGCTAGTTCGCAGGGGAGTCAGCCCCAGCATTTT. This translates into CSASSQGSQPQHF.

This clonotype was counted once. A clone one base away is much larger, so this may be a read error. This chain joins TRBV28 and TRBJ2-1; possible D gene TRBD2, 6 bases. The CDR3 is made up of 18 amino acids. The V gene's germline CDR1 is MDHEN and CDR2 SYDVKM. The germline V and J ends were trimmed by 5 bases and 13 bases, with 33 bases remaining between them. The CDR3 spells CASSPILKMIRGALDQFF. CDR3 coding DNA: TGTGCCAGCAGTCCTATACTTAAGATGATACGCGGGGCTCTTGATCAGTTCTTC.